This TCR beta chain was recovered during a study of CD4 T cells in relation to SARS-CoV-2 and coronaviruses. The overall study: The restricting HLA molecule for shared crossreactive spike epitopes was mapped.

General study points: Culture-expanded clones reflect memory recall rather than primary priming during culture. Monoreactive clones expanded significantly more to SARS-CoV-2 than crossreactive clones did.

In regard to this clone: Its antigen remains unidentified.

The unexposed donors gave CD4+ T cells in 2011-2018, prior to COVID-19. Uncultured naive and memory CD4+ T cells supplied DNA for deep TCR-beta sequencing. Clones were read by immunoSEQ multiplex PCR, and TCRdb kept only the in-frame ones, dropping some. The table has 50,000 to 70,000 clones, about 87% seen once. V was pared by 5 bases and J by 7 bases, with 6 bases of the junction left unmatched. Germline loops: CDR1 SGHVS, CDR2 FQNEAQ. The CDR3 spans 13 residues. The chain combines TRBV7-8 with TRBJ1-2; TRBD1 matches at 8 bases. The sequencing input was memory CD4+ T cells from PBMCs. This receptor was identified in a human donor in good health. The CDR3 sequence: CASSPWTGFGYTF. The CDR3 coding sequence is TGTGCCAGCAGCCCTTGGACAGGGTTTGGCTACACCTTC.